These 7 T cell receptor beta chains share one sample of origin, sequenced in a study of T cell responses to AZD1222 COVID-19 vaccine. Some clones are missing from TCRdb's copy, which holds only in-frame ones; the method was immunoSEQ multiplex PCR. The sample records under 130,000 clones, approximately 87% being singletons. The sequencing used peripheral blood, collected on day 0 of AZD1222 vaccination. The receptors stem from an adult in good health.

This rearrangement joins TRBV5-6 to TRBJ1-6; D is possibly TRBD1 (5 bases). The CDR3 is made up of 15 amino acids. Germline V lookup: CDR1 SGHDT, CDR2 YYEEEE. Between the trimmed V and J ends, which lost 3 bases and 10 bases, there was a span of 17 bases. The CDR3 here is CASSWGLGDRSPLHF. CDR3 nucleotide sequence: TGTGCCAGCAGCTGGGGTTTGGGGGACCGATCACCCCTCCACTTT.

The chain has TRBV2 and TRBJ1-5; TRBD1 aligns across 7 bases. The junction had 6 bases not matched to a gene; V was cut back by 4 bases and J by 0 bases. Germline assignment: CDR1 SNHLY and CDR2 FYNNEI. The CDR3 has 16 amino acids. The CDR3 DNA reads as TGTGCCAGCAGTGCCCCGACAGGGATTAGCAATCAGCCCCAGCATTTT. Its protein product is CASSAPTGISNQPQHF. The full variable domain, with the rest looked up from reference TRBV2 and TRBJ1-5, is EPEVTQTPSHQVTQMGQEVILRCVPISNHLYFYWYRQILGQKVEFLVSFYNNEISEKSEIFDDQFSVERPDGSNFTLKIRSTKLEDSAMYFCASSAPTGISNQPQHFGDGTRLSIL.

The chain has TRBV9 and TRBJ1-3; D is uncertain. The V end lost 4 bases, the J end lost 4 bases, and 12 bases lay between the germline ends. CDR1 SGDLS and CDR2 YYNGEE come from the germline V gene. There are 14 residues in the CDR3. The CDR3 here is CASSLDGGGNTIYF. The CDR3 DNA follows: TGTGCCAGCAGCTTGGACGGCGGGGGAAACACCATATATTTT.

The chain recombines TRBV6-8 with TRBJ1-2; D possibly corresponds to TRBD1 (5 bases). CDR3 length: 16 residues. Trimming removed 4 bases from V and 3 bases from J, with 18 bases in between. Germline values: CDR1 MNHGY, CDR2 SAAAGT. CDR3 sequence: CASSWGGVLHYYGYTF. The CDR3 DNA follows: TGTGCCAGCAGTTGGGGCGGGGTCCTTCACTACTATGGCTACACCTTC.

This chain connects TRBV5-8 to TRBJ1-5; maybe TRBD1 (5 bases). Germline V gives CDR1 SGHTS, CDR2 YDEGEE. V lost 0 bases and J 0 bases, leaving 7 bases between the germline ends. The CDR3 contains 15 residues. This chain's CDR3 is CASSLDQGSNQPQHF. The CDR3 DNA reads as TGTGCCAGCAGCTTGGATCAGGGTAGCAATCAGCCCCAGCATTTT.

This clone was seen only once. The V and J genes are TRBV29-1 and TRBJ2-3; 9 bases map to TRBD1. V was pared by 5 bases and J by 3 bases, with 6 bases of the junction left unmatched. The CDR3 extends over 14 amino acids. Germline V gene lookup returns CDR1 SQVTM and CDR2 ANQGSEA. CDR3 amino acids: CSVSHRGQTDTQYF. The DNA of the CDR3 is TGCAGCGTTTCCCACAGGGGGCAGACAGATACGCAGTATTTT.

V is TRBV5-4 and J is TRBJ2-3; 7 bases are a match to TRBD1. The CDR3 is made up of 16 amino acids. Per germline, CDR1 SGHNT and CDR2 YYREEE (reference sequence). Trimming took 0 bases from V and 2 from J; bases not matched to a gene: 6. CDR3 sequence reads: CASSLGDRYYTDTQYF. CDR3 coding DNA: TGTGCCAGCAGCTTGGGGGACAGATACTACACAGATACGCAGTATTTT.